These T cell receptor beta chains were read from a single sample in a study of shared clonotypes between healthy human individuals. Measured with immunoSEQ multiplex PCR; TCRdb has only the in-frame clones, and not every one. This sample carries about 2 million clones, about 94% of them seen once, and the ten largest clones take more than 0.9%. The specimen sequenced was naive CD8+ T cells sorted from blood. Every receptor here comes from a man between 18 and 35 years old in good health. The CDR3 runs from the conserved cysteine through the conserved F or W. The order of the fields is D gene, J gene, CDR3 length, V gene, clone size, CDR3 DNA, CDR3 protein. D genes are given only for firm matches. A row's size may be missing; if present it is once, few, many or a size class.

- TRBJ1-5 14 TRBV27 - TGTGCCAGCAGTTTATTCCAGGGGATTCAGCCCCAGCATTTT CASSLFQGIQPQHF
- TRBJ1-2 16 TRBV27 - TGTGCCAGCAGTTCAGACCCCACAGGGTTGGGCTATGGCTACACCTTC CASSSDPTGLGYGYTF
TRBD1 TRBJ2-7 14 TRBV27 - TGTGCCAGCAGCCACGGGACAGGGGGTTACGAGCAGTACTTC CASSHGTGGYEQYF
- TRBJ1-1 15 TRBV6-4 once TGTGCCAGCAGCCCATATCTGGGGACGAACACTGAAGCTTTCTTT CASSPYLGTNTEAFF
TRBD2 TRBJ2-5 14 TRBV27 - TGTGCCAGCAGTCCCGGGACTAACCTGGGGACCCAGTACTTC CASSPGTNLGTQYF
TRBD1 TRBJ1-1 17 TRBV28 - TGTGCCAGCACCGATCCGGGACAGCCTCAGGCGAACACTGAAGCTTTCTTT CASTDPGQPQANTEAFF
- TRBJ2-7 15 TRBV19 - TGTGCCAGTAGTATGGCCCAGCGCCCAGGGTACGAGCAGTACTTC CASSMAQRPGYEQYF
- TRBJ1-4 13 TRBV28 - TGTGCCAGCAGTCCCAGGGGTGGGGAAAAACTGTTTTTT CASSPRGGEKLFF
TRBD1 TRBJ1-1 16 TRBV5-6 - TGTGCCAGCAGCAACGACTGGACAGGGGGCTATACTGAAGCTTTCTTT CASSNDWTGGYTEAFF
- TRBJ1-1 15 TRBV11-2 - TGTGCCAGCAGCTTACTCCTGACGGTGAACACTGAAGCTTTCTTT CASSLLLTVNTEAFF
- TRBJ2-7 14 TRBV7-9 - TGTGCCAGCAGCCATTTGACAGGTCCTGACGAGCAGTACTTC CASSHLTGPDEQYF
- TRBJ2-3 16 TRBV2 - TGTGCCAGCAGTGTTGAACTAGCCGGGGGCACAGATACGCAGTATTTT CASSVELAGGTDTQYF
- TRBJ1-4 10 TRBV20-1 - TGCAGTGCTAGAGATGAAAAACTGTTTTTT CSARDEKLFF
TRBD1 TRBJ1-2 14 TRBV30 - TGTGCCTGGAGTGTCACAGGGGACCTCTATGGCTACACCTTC CAWSVTGDLYGYTF
- TRBJ2-2 12 TRBV29-1 - TGCAGCGTTGACAGTTTCACCGGGGAGCTGTTTTTT CSVDSFTGELFF
TRBD1 TRBJ1-1 19 TRBV11-2 - TGTGCCAGCAGCTTAAGAAGGTCGGGGGCAGGGGGCGTGAACACTGAAGCTTTCTTT CASSLRRSGAGGVNTEAFF
TRBD2 TRBJ2-7 15 TRBV11-2 once TGTGCCAGCAGCCCGGGGGGGGCTCCCTCCTACGAGCAGTACTTC CASSPGGAPSYEQYF
TRBD2 TRBJ2-3 15 TRBV9 - TGTGCCAGCAGCGTAGAGGGGACTAGCGGGGTATCGCAGTATTTT CASSVEGTSGVSQYF
TRBD2 TRBJ2-1 16 TRBV5-1 - TGCGCCAGCAGCCCGGGGACTAGCGGGAGTTCTGGTGAGCAGTTCTTC CASSPGTSGSSGEQFF
TRBD1 TRBJ1-2 15 TRBV19 - TGTGCCAGTAGTGACGGACAGGGTAGGAACTATGGCTACACCTTC CASSDGQGRNYGYTF
- TRBJ1-3 13 TRBV2 - TGTGCCAAAGAGGTGGACTCTGGAAACACCATATATTTT CAKEVDSGNTIYF
- TRBJ1-1 13 TRBV11-2 - TGTGCCAGCAGCTTATTCCATGGCACTGAAGCTTTCTTT CASSLFHGTEAFF
- TRBJ2-1 13 TRBV4-1 - TGCGCCAGCAGCCAAGCCACATTCGACGAGCAGTTCTTC CASSQATFDEQFF
- TRBJ1-5 15 TRBV4-1 - TGCGCCAGCAGCGAAGACAGGCGTAGCAATCAGCCCCAGCATTTT CASSEDRRSNQPQHF
- TRBJ1-4 15 TRBV4-3 - TGCGCCAGCAGCCAGGATGGGGCTTCCAATGAAAAACTGTTTTTT CASSQDGASNEKLFF
TRBD1 TRBJ1-5 15 TRBV6-6 - TGTGCCAGCAGCCTCGACAGGGCTTTCAATCAGCCCCAGCATTTT CASSLDRAFNQPQHF
TRBD2 TRBJ2-3 15 TRBV2 - TGTGCCAGCAGTGAACTAGCGGGGGTCACAGATACGCAGTATTTT CASSELAGVTDTQYF
- TRBJ2-5 14 TRBV28 - TGTGCCAGCAGTCTAGCCCTACCCGCAGAGACCCAGTACTTC CASSLALPAETQYF
TRBD1 TRBJ1-1 13 TRBV19 few TGTGCCAGTAGCTCAGGGGGAAACACTGAAGCTTTCTTT CASSSGGNTEAFF
- TRBJ2-7 16 TRBV6-5 - TGTGCCAGCAGTTACCTTGAGGGCCCCCCGACCTACGAGCAGTACTTC CASSYLEGPPTYEQYF
TRBD1 TRBJ2-3 13 TRBV13 - TGTGCCAGCAGAGACAGGGGTCCAGATACGCAGTATTTT CASRDRGPDTQYF
TRBD2 TRBJ2-5 19 TRBV9 - TGTGCCAGCAGCGTAGAGGGGGCGACTAGCGGGGGCCCCGAAGAGACCCAGTACTTC CASSVEGATSGGPEETQYF
- TRBJ1-1 12 TRBV29-1 - TGCAGCGTTGAGGAGGGGCACACTGAAGCTTTCTTT CSVEEGHTEAFF
TRBD2 TRBJ2-1 15 TRBV28 - TGTGCCAGCAGTCCTAGCGGGAGATCGAGTAATGAGCAGTTCTTC CASSPSGRSSNEQFF
- TRBJ2-5 16 TRBV7-9 few TGTGCCAGCAGCTTTAGGGGAGACAGGTACCAAGAGACCCAGTACTTC CASSFRGDRYQETQYF
- TRBJ2-3 12 TRBV13 - TGTGCCAGCCGACAGGGCACAGATACGCAGTATTTT CASRQGTDTQYF
TRBD2 TRBJ2-7 14 TRBV6-5 once TGTGCCAGCAGATCTCTAGCGGGGGCCTACGAGCAGTACTTC CASRSLAGAYEQYF
- TRBJ2-7 13 TRBV7-9 once TGTGCCAGCAGCTTAGGACCTCTCTACGAGCAGTACTTC CASSLGPLYEQYF
- TRBJ2-1 12 TRBV13 - TGTGCCAGCAGCCCCGGGACCAATGAGCAGTTCTTC CASSPGTNEQFF
- TRBJ2-7 16 TRBV5-6 - TGTGCCAGCAGCTTGTCTTATGGGGGGATCGGCTACGAGCAGTACTTC CASSLSYGGIGYEQYF
- TRBJ1-1 17 TRBV27 once TGTGCCAGCAGTTTCCTACCCCTCGGACAGCCAGGCACTGAAGCTTTCTTT CASSFLPLGQPGTEAFF
- TRBJ2-3 16 TRBV10-1 - TGCGCCAGCAGTGACTCGCCTATGGGTGCCACAGATACGCAGTATTTT CASSDSPMGATDTQYF
- TRBJ2-7 12 TRBV29-1 - TGCAGCGTTGGCCACAGCTCCTACGAGCAGTACTTC CSVGHSSYEQYF
- TRBJ1-2 12 TRBV23-1 - TGCGCCAGCTCCATGGGTCGGTATGGCTACACCTTC CASSMGRYGYTF
- TRBJ2-7 13 TRBV5-1 - TGCGCCAGCAGCAGCAGTCCCGCCTACGAGCAGTACTTC CASSSSPAYEQYF
TRBD1 TRBJ2-1 16 TRBV7-9 once TGTGCCAGCAGCTCCACACAGGGGTTAGTAGGCGATGAGCAGTTCTTC CASSSTQGLVGDEQFF
- TRBJ2-1 16 TRBV5-6 - TGTGCCAGCAGCGAAAACCGGGGGACCTCCTACAATGAGCAGTTCTTC CASSENRGTSYNEQFF
TRBD2 TRBJ2-7 15 TRBV6-5 - TGTGCCAGCAGTTACTCAACTAGCGGGAACCACGAGCAGTACTTC CASSYSTSGNHEQYF
- TRBJ1-2 14 TRBV27 - TGTGCCAGCAGTTTGGTAGGGGCGAACTATGGCTACACCTTC CASSLVGANYGYTF
- TRBJ1-3 15 TRBV5-1 - TGCGCCAGCAGGCTCACAGGGAACTCTGGAAACACCATATATTTT CASRLTGNSGNTIYF
- TRBJ2-7 14 TRBV28 - TGTGCCAGCAGTTTAACTGTACTCTCAGGCGAGCAGTACTTC CASSLTVLSGEQYF
TRBD2 TRBJ2-3 18 TRBV25-1 - TGTGCCAGCAGGGATCAAAGGGAAGGACTAGCGGGAACAGATACGCAGTATTTT CASRDQREGLAGTDTQYF
- TRBJ2-7 14 TRBV28 - TGTGCCAGCAGCCCGGACGGGGATTCCTACGAGCAGTACTTC CASSPDGDSYEQYF
- TRBJ2-7 15 TRBV4-3 - TGCGCCAGCAGCCAGGCGGACAGCGAGGCCTACGAGCAGTACTTC CASSQADSEAYEQYF
TRBD1 TRBJ1-2 13 TRBV7-3 few TGTGCCAGCAGCTTACCAACAGGGGAAGGCTACACCTTC CASSLPTGEGYTF
- TRBJ2-2 13 TRBV5-6 - TGTGCCAGCAGCCTAATTAACACCGGGGAGCTGTTTTTT CASSLINTGELFF
- TRBJ2-7 15 TRBV30 - TGTGCCTGGAGTGTGGGTCGAGACGGGGCCTACGAGCAGTACTTC CAWSVGRDGAYEQYF
- TRBJ2-7 13 TRBV29-1 - TGCAGCGTTGAATCCAGGGATTCCTACGAGCAGTACTTC CSVESRDSYEQYF
- TRBJ2-7 13 TRBV7-9 - TGTGCCAGCAGCCCGGGACGGCCGTACGAGCAGTACTTC CASSPGRPYEQYF
- TRBJ1-1 14 TRBV28 - TGTGCCAGCAGACTGGACCTAGGGAGCACTGAAGCTTTCTTT CASRLDLGSTEAFF